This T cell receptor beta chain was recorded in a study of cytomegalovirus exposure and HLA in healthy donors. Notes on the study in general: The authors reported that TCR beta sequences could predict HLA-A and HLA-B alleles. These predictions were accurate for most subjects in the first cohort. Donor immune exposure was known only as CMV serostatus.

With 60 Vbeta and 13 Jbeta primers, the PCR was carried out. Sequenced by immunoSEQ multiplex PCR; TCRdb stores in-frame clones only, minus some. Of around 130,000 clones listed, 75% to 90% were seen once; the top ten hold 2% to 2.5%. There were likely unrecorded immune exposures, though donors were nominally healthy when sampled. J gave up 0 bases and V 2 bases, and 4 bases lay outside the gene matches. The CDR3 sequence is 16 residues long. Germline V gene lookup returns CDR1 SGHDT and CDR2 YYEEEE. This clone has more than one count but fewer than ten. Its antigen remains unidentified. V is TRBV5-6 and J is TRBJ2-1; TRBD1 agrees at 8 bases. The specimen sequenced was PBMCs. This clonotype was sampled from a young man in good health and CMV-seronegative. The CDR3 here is CASSLRTGGSYNEQFF. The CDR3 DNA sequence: TGTGCCAGCAGCTTACGCACAGGGGGCTCCTACAATGAGCAGTTCTTC.